Below are 5 T cell receptor beta chains sequenced from a single sample in a study of blood T cell repertoires in COVID-19. The assay was immunoSEQ multiplex PCR, and TCRdb's table has in-frame clones only and misses some. This sample has roughly 50,000 clones, with over 80% found just once. Material: peripheral blood. Receptors were obtained from an older man with acute or convalescent COVID-19.

The chain employs TRBV9 and TRBJ1-2, with a tentative D call TRBD1 (6 bases). The CDR3 contains 13 residues. The V gene's germline CDR1 is SGDLS and CDR2 YYNGEE. V was clipped by 5 bases and J by 8 bases, with 16 bases between them. DNA of the CDR3: TGTGCCAGCAGACAAACAGGGTCGGGGGGCTACACCTTC. The encoded protein is CASRQTGSGGYTF.

The rearrangement uses TRBV2 and TRBJ1-5; D perhaps matches TRBD1 (6 bases). Trimming shortened V by 5 bases and J by 1 base, and 15 bases separated the two germline ends. This CDR3 contains 16 residues. Germline V gene lookup returns CDR1 SNHLY and CDR2 FYNNEI. The CDR3 DNA sequence: TGTGCCAGCAGTTACAGGGAGGGACTGAGCAATCAGCCCCAGCATTTT. Translation gives CASSYREGLSNQPQHF.

The chain uses TRBV19 and TRBJ2-3; no reliable D call. With 10 bases removed from V and 2 bases from J, the gap between germline ends came to 4 bases. CDR1 and CDR2 (germline): LNHDA, SQIVND (reference sequence). The CDR3 covers 10 residues. The chain's CDR3 is CATSTDTQYF. As DNA, the CDR3 is TGTGCCACTTCCACAGATACGCAGTATTTT.

The genes are TRBV15 and TRBJ2-7; tentative D call: TRBD2 (5 bases). The V end lost 5 bases, the J end lost 1 base, and 15 bases lay between the germline ends. The length of the CDR3 is 15 residues. CDR1 is LNHNV and CDR2 is YYDKDF in the germline V gene (reference sequence). CDR3 nucleotide sequence: TGTGCCACCAGCCCTACGGGGATCGGATCCTACGAGCAGTACTTC. Translation: CATSPTGIGSYEQYF. The whole variable domain, remainder taken from reference TRBV15 and TRBJ2-7, is DAMVIQNPRYQVTQFGKPVTLSCSQTLNHNVMYWYQQKSSQAPKLLFHYYDKDFNNEADTPDNFQSRRPNTSFCFLDIRSPGLGDTAMYLCATSPTGIGSYEQYFGPGTRLTVT.

The gene calls are TRBV6-1 and TRBJ2-7; possible D gene TRBD1, 6 bases. The CDR3 covers 14 residues. Germline CDR1 is MNHNS and CDR2 is SASEGT. V was shortened by 0 bases and J by 3 bases, with 9 bases between the two germline ends. CDR3 DNA: TGTGCCAGCAGTGAAGCGCGACAGGACTACGAGCAGTACTTC. The encoded protein is CASSEARQDYEQYF.